This T cell receptor (beta chain) comes out of a study of cytomegalovirus exposure and HLA in healthy donors. Looked up from germline, CDR1 is MDHEN and CDR2 is SYDVKM. This CDR3 comprises 13 residues. V lost 3 bases to trimming and J lost 3 bases, with 8 bases between them. The primer mix had 60 Vbeta and 13 Jbeta primers. Profiling relied on immunoSEQ multiplex PCR, and the TCRdb table lists in-frame clones only, not all of them. This sample carries fewer than 200,000 clones, over 75% of them seen once, and the ten largest clones take approximately 0.51%. The sequence was obtained from a woman aged 45-59 years in good health and CMV-seronegative. This chain uses TRBV28 with TRBJ1-1, with D unclear. Material for sequencing was PBMCs. CDR3 in amino acids: CASSFFVDTEAFF. The DNA for the CDR3 is TGTGCCAGCAGTTTTTTTGTAGACACTGAAGCTTTCTTT. Full variable domain (outside the CDR3, taken from reference TRBV28 and TRBJ1-1): DVKVTQSSRYLVKRTGEKVFLECVQDMDHENMFWYRQDPGLGLRLIYFSYDVKMKEKGDIPEGYSVSREKKERFSLILESASTNQTSMYLCASSFFVDTEAFFGQGTRLTVV.